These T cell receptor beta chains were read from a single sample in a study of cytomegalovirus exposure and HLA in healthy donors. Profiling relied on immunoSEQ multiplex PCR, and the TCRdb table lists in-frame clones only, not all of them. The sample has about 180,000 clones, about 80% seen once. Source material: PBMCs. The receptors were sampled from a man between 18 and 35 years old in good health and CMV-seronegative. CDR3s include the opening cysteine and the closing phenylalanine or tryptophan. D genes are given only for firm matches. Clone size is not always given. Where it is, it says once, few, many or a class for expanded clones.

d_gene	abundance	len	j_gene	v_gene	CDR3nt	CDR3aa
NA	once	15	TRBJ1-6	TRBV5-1	TGCGCCAGCAGAGGGGCAGGACACCCTAATTCACCCCTCCACTTT	CASRGAGHPNSPLHF
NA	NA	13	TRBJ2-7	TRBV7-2	TGTGCCAGCAGCTCCGCCGAGCCGCCCGAGCAGTACTTC	CASSSAEPPEQYF
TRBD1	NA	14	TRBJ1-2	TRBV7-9	TGTGCCAGCAGCGTAGGGGGCAGGGTGAATGGCTACACCTTC	CASSVGGRVNGYTF
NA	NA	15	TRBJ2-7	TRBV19	TGTGCCAGTAGAGTCCGGACAGCACCTTCCTACGAGCAGTACTTC	CASRVRTAPSYEQYF
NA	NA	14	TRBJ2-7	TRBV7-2	TGTGCCAGCAGCTTTGAGACAGTTGTGAGCGAGCAGTACTTC	CASSFETVVSEQYF
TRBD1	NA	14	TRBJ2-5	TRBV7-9	TGTGCCAGCAGCTTAGGTACAGGGGGTGAGACCCAGTACTTC	CASSLGTGGETQYF
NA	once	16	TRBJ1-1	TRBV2	TGTGCCAGCAGTGGCGAGGAAAGGGGGTTGAACACTGAAGCTTTCTTT	CASSGEERGLNTEAFF
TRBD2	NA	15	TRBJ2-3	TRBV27	TGTGCCAGCAGGATAATCGGGGGGGGCACAGATACGCAGTATTTT	CASRIIGGGTDTQYF
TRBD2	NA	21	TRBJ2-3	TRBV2	TGTGCCAGCAGTTACGGGACTAGCGACGGGGTTGGGGGAAAAAGCACAGATACGCAGTATTTT	CASSYGTSDGVGGKSTDTQYF
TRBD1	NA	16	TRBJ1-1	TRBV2	TGTGCCAGCAGATATAGACCGGGACAGGGCACGGCTGAAGCTTTCTTT	CASRYRPGQGTAEAFF
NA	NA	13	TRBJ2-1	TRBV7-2	TGTGCCAGCAGCAGTGGCCACTACAATGAGCAGTTCTTC	CASSSGHYNEQFF
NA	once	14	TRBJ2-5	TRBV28	TGTGCCAGCAGTTTATGGGGTTCCCTGGAGGCCCAGTACTTC	CASSLWGSLEAQYF
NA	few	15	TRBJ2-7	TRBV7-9	TGTGCCAGCAGTCGCGCCCCGGACATCTCCTACGAGCAGTACTTC	CASSRAPDISYEQYF
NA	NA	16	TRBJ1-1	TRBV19	TGTGCCAGTAGTCTCGTCGCGGGGGTCTTAGACACTGAAGCTTTCTTT	CASSLVAGVLDTEAFF
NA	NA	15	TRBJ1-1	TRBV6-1	TGTGCCATCAGAGGGAGGTCAGGGCGGGTCACTGAAGCTTTCTTT	CAIRGRSGRVTEAFF
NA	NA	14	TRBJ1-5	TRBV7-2	TGTGCCAGCAGCTTAAGGGGGTGGGATCAGCCCCAGCATTTT	CASSLRGWDQPQHF
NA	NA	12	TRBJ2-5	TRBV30	TGTGCCTGGTCGACTAGTGCGAAGACCCAGTACTTC	CAWSTSAKTQYF
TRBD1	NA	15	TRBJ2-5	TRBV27	TGTGCCAGCAGCCTCACACAGGGGGCCCAAGAGACCCAGTACTTC	CASSLTQGAQETQYF
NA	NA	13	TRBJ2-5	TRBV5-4	TGTGCCAGCAGCTGGGCCTTTCAAGAGACCCAGTACTTC	CASSWAFQETQYF
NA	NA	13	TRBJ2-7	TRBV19	TGTGCCAGTAGTGCCGGGACACCCTACGAGCAGTACTTC	CASSAGTPYEQYF
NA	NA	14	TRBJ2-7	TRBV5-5	TGTGCCAGCAGCTTGTTAGCAGATTCCTACGAGCAGTACTTC	CASSLLADSYEQYF
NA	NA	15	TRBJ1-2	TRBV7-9	TGTGCCGGCTCCTTGCAGACACCCACTAACTATGGCTACACCTTC	CAGSLQTPTNYGYTF
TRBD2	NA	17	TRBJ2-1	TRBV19	TGTGCCAGTAGTGCAACTTGGACTAGCGGGACCTACAATGAGCAGTTCTTC	CASSATWTSGTYNEQFF
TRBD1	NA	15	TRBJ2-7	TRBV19	TGTGCCAGTAGGTCCGGCGGGACAGGGGGCTCCGAGCAGTACTTC	CASRSGGTGGSEQYF
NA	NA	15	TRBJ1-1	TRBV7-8	TGTGCCAGCAGCTTAAGTCCGAAGGGGCTGGGCGAAGCTTTCTTT	CASSLSPKGLGEAFF